The clone carrying this T cell receptor beta chain has more than one count but fewer than ten. What it binds is not known. This sample stems from a study of T cell repertoires in cytomegalovirus infection. Findings and limits, study-wide: In two of eight donors, the top clonotype was HLA-C-restricted CMV-specific.

V was pared by 2 bases and J by 3 bases, with 20 bases between. CDR3 length: 17 residues. Germline V CDR1 and CDR2: MDHEN, SYDVKM. TCRdb reprocessed the reads with MiXCR, giving one entry per CDR3 protein. The sample carries about 250,000 distinct CDR3 sequences, roughly an eighth recorded once. Sequenced material: PBMCs. The rearrangement links TRBV28 to TRBJ2-7; a possible D gene is TRBD2 (7 bases). The sequence was collected from a human donor in good health (CMV status not recorded). Some clones in this sample may be carry-over from other donors' samples. Here the CDR3 DNA reads TGTGCCAGCAGTTTAAGCTGGGGGGGCGCCACCCACTACGAGCAGTACTTC. Encoded protein: CASSLSWGGATHYEQYF.